The T cell receptor (beta chain) described here comes from a study of blood T cell repertoires in COVID-19 (dated by TCRdb to 2018 to 2020). Regarding the study in general: Samples from collaborators originated in the United States, Italy and Spain and spanned both the acute and convalescent phases of COVID-19. Nearly every sample came with metadata listing a de-identified subject ID, COVID-19 status, age in years and sex. Where available, HLA class I and class II types were obtained from metadata supplied by the sample provider rather than from assay-based typing. A freely available public database, intended as a resource for researchers studying the immune response to SARS-CoV-2, is where the repertoires were released. The prospective study material was composed of cDNA or gDNA derived from T cells, B-cell-depleted T cells, or PBMCs. Samples were obtained from the ongoing ImmuneRACE study (first 160 participants) and from 1,200 or so subjects provided by 6 global collaborators. Deeply sampled blood TCRbeta repertoires from subjects exposed to, actively infected with, or recovered from COVID-19 were included in the dataset.

The germline ends are 18 bases apart after V is trimmed by 5 bases and J by 5 bases. From a lookup of the germline V gene, CDR1 and CDR2 are SGHAT and FQNNGV. Including the terminal cysteine and phenylalanine, the CDR3 comprises 15 residues. CDR3 DNA is the only sequence kept; it has 45 bases, read in frame from the first base. Whole blood was collected in K2EDTA tubes by collaborating institutions according to the institutions' own protocols. For TCRbeta analysis, collaborator samples were shipped as frozen whole blood, as isolated PBMCs, or as DNA extracted from either sample type. The immunoSEQ Assay, a bias-controlled multiplex PCR, was used to amplify TCRbeta CDR3 regions from genomic DNA. The source study handled its data this way. The number of nucleated cells in each sample was estimated from the amplification of reference gene primers within the assay. To quantify the absolute abundance of each unique TCRbeta CDR3 rearrangement, sequence reads were collapsed and filtered. For each sample, productive Simpson clonality was calculated by taking the square root of Simpson's diversity index across productive rearrangements. TCRdb took over this immuneACCESS table, retaining in-frame rearrangements with V and J assigned. Such tables are incomplete; in checked studies, under half of the missing clones stem from an unresolved V gene, and the remainder is unexplained. From that table come the V and J calls and clone size; the DNA was used to work out D and trimming. The sample table shows some 250,000 clones, and approximately 88% are seen once. About 0.7% of the sample comes from the top ten.

For this clone: Its antigen is unknown. Base qualities are missing; no much larger clone stands one base away.

Overall results and qualifications from the work: The amount of clinical and demographic metadata varied by source and participant and was provided uncurated.

This receptor was taken from a human donor in a cohort sampled during active COVID-19. Sequenced material: peripheral blood. The V gene is TRBV11-2 and the J gene is TRBJ1-2; no D gene call is confident. The CDR3 is CASSPIQTGIYGYTF. The DNA sequence follows: TGTGCCAGCAGCCCTATTCAGACGGGAATTTATGGCTACACCTTC. When the CDR3 is completed using the reference TRBV11-2 and TRBJ1-2 genes on either side, the full variable domain is EAGVAQSPRYKIIEKRQSVAFWCNPISGHATLYWYQQILGQGPKLLIQFQNNGVVDDSQLPKDRFSAERLKGVDSTLKIQPAKLEDSAVYLCASSPIQTGIYGYTFGSGTRLTVV.